The following is a T cell receptor beta chain sequence with its context. Subsets obtained from CD4+ cells comprised CD45RA+ naive and CD45RA-negative memory cells. These data come from a study of shared clonotypes between healthy human individuals. On the study more broadly: CD4 naive cells filled three plates per donor, CD4 memory three, CD8 naive two and CD8 memory one.

Clones were sequenced by immunoSEQ multiplex PCR, and TCRdb holds only the in-frame ones, with some missing. Of some 2.3 million clones detected, more than 85% appear once; the ten largest clones hold around 0.4%. The receptor was derived from a man aged 18 to 30 in good health. Some clones in this sample may be carry-over from other donors' samples. Sequencing input: naive CD4+ T cells from PBMCs. Subset defined: CD45RA+ positively selected.

The CDR3 DNA follows: TGTGCCAGCAGCTCGAGAGGGGACACGAACTACGAGCAGTACTTC. This codes for CASSSRGDTNYEQYF. This sequence joins TRBV7-2 and TRBJ2-7; D is perhaps TRBD1 (6 bases). Germline CDR1 reads SGHTA; CDR2 reads FQGNSA. Trimming took 4 bases from V and 3 from J, leaving 16 bases between them. The CDR3 runs 15 residues.